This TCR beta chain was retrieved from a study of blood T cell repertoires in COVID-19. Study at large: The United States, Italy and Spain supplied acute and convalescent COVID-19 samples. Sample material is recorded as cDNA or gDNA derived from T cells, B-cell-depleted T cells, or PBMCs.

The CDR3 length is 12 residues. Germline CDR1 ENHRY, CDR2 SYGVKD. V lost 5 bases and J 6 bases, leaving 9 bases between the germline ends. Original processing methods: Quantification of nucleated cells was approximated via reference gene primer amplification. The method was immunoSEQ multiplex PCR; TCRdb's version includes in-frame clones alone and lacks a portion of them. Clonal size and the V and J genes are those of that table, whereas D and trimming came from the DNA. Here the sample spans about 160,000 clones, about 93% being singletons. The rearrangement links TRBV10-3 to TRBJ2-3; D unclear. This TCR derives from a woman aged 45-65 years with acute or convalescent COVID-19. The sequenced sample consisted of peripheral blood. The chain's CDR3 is CAISTNGDTQYF. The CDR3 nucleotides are TGTGCCATCAGTACTAACGGGGATACGCAGTATTTT.